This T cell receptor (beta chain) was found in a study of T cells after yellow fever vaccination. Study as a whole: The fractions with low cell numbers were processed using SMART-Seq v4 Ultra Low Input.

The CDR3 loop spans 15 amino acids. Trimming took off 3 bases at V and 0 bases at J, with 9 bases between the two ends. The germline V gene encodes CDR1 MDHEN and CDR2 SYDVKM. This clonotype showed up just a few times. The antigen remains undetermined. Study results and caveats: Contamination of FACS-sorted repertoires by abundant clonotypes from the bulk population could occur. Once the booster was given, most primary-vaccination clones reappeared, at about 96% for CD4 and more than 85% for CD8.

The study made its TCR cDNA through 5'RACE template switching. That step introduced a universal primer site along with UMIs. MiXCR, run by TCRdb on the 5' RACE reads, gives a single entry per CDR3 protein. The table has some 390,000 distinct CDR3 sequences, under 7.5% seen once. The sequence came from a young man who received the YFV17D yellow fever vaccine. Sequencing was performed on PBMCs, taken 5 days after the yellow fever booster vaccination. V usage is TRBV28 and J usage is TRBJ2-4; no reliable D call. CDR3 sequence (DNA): TGTGCCAGCAGTTTCGGAAGCCTAGCCAAAAACATTCAGTACTTC. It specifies CASSFGSLAKNIQYF.